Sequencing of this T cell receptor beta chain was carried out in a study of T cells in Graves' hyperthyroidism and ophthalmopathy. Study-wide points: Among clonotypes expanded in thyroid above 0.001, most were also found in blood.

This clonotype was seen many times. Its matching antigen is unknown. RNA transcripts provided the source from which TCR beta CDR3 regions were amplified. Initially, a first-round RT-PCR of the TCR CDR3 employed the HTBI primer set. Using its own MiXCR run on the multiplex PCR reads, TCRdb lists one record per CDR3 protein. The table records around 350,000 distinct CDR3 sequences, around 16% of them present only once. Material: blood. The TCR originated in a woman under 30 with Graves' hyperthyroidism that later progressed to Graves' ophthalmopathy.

Here the CDR3 DNA reads TGTGCCAGCAGCCAATTTACCGGGACCACTGAAGCTTTCTTT. Protein product: CASSQFTGTTEAFF. This chain links TRBV14 with TRBJ1-1; a possible D gene is TRBD1 (5 bases). Trimming removed 2 bases at V and 4 bases at J, with 11 bases between. The CDR3 spans 14 residues. Germline CDR1 SGHDN, CDR2 FVKESK.